This T cell receptor beta chain was recovered during a study of T cells after yellow fever vaccination. Turning to the study itself: Some fractions had low cell numbers, and these were prepared with SMART-Seq v4 Ultra Low Input. Points from the study as a whole: On re-exposure, the response was weaker but peaked faster, at day 5 versus 15.

The CDR3 runs 16 residues. The V end lost 4 bases, the J end lost 7 bases, and 17 bases lay between the germline ends. Germline assignment: CDR1 SNHLY and CDR2 FYNNEI. In the case of this clonotype: The antigen is unknown.

The study made its TCR cDNA through 5'RACE template switching. That step introduced a universal primer site along with UMIs. TCRdb fed the 5' RACE reads into MiXCR, producing one record per CDR3 protein. Here the sample spans some 300,000 distinct CDR3 sequences, 9.5% to 12% being singletons. This TCR came from a man aged 18 to 30 who received the YFV17D yellow fever vaccine. The input for sequencing was CD4+ T cells sorted from PBMCs, taken 45 days after the yellow fever booster vaccination. The rearrangement uses TRBV2 and TRBJ1-6; TRBD1 is a possible D gene (6 bases). CDR3 DNA: TGTGCCAGCAGTGGACCGACAGGTCCTACCAATTCACCCCTCCACTTT. Translation gives CASSGPTGPTNSPLHF.